The TCR beta chain described here comes from a study of cytomegalovirus exposure and HLA in healthy donors. Overall study results and limits: According to a later analysis, donors in an Asian-associated ancestry cluster reportedly had fewer N-insertions than the roughly 720-donor mean. When analyzed later, the rates of TCR association showed variation by HLA locus, with DRB1 the most and HLA-C the fewest.

Unmatched junction bases numbered 3, after V lost 1 base and J lost 5 bases. The CDR3 runs 15 residues. Germline V gene data show CDR1 as SGHDT and CDR2 as YYEEEE. The PCR employed 60 Vbeta primers together with 13 Jbeta primers. Only in-frame clones appear in the TCRdb table, and some are missing; sequencing was by immunoSEQ multiplex PCR. The sample carries about 190,000 clones, about 87% recorded once. A word on this clone: Antigen unknown.

The chain is built from TRBV5-6 and TRBJ2-3; the match to TRBD1 covers 11 bases. The source is a man aged 30 to 39 in good health and CMV-seronegative. Sequenced input: PBMCs. The CDR3 region is CASSLLDRGLDTQYF. CDR3 in DNA: TGTGCCAGCAGCTTGCTGGACAGGGGGCTAGATACGCAGTATTTT.